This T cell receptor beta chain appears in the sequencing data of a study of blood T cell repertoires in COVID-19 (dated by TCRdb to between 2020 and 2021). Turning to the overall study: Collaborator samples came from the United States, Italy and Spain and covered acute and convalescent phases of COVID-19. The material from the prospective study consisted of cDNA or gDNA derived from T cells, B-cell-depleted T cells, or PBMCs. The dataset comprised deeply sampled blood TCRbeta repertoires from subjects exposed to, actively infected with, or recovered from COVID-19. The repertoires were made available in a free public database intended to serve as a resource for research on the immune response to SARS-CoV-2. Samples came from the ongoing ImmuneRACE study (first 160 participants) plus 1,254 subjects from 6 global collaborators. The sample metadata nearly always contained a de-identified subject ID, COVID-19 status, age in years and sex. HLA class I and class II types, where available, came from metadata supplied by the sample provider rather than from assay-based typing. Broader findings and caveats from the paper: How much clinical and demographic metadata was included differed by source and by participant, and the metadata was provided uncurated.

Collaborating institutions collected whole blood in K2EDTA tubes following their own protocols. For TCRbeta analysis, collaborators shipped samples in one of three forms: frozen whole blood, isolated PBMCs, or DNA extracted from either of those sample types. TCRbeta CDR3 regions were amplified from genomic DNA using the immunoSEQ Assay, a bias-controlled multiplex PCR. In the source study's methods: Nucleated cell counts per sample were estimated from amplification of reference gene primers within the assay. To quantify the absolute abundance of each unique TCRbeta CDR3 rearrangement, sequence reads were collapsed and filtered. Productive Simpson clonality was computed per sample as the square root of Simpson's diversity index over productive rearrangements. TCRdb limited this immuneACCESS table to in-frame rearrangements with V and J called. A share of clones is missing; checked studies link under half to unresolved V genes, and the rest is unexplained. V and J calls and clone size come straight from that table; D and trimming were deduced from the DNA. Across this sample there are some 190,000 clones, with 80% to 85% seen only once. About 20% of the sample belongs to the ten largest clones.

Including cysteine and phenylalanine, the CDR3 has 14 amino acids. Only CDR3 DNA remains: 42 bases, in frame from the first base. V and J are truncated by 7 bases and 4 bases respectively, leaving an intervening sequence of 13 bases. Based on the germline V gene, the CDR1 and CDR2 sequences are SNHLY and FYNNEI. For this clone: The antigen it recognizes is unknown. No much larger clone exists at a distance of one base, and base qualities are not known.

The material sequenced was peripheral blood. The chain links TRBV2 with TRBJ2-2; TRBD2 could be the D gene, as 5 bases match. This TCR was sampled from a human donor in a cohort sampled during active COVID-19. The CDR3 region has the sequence CASNSGVGTGELFF. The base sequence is TGTGCCAGCAATTCCGGGGTCGGCACCGGGGAGCTGTTTTTT. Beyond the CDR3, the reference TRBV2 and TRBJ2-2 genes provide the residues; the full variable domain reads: EPEVTQTPSHQVTQMGQEVILRCVPISNHLYFYWYRQILGQKVEFLVSFYNNEISEKSEIFDDQFSVERPDGSNFTLKIRSTKLEDSAMYFCASNSGVGTGELFFGEGSRLTVL.